Described below is a single TCR beta chain sequence and its context. The V end lost 5 bases, the J end lost 1 base, and 11 bases lay between the germline ends. The CDR3 runs to 14 residues. Germline lookup yields CDR1 LNHNV and CDR2 YYDKDF (reference sequence). Profiled with immunoSEQ multiplex PCR; TCRdb holds only in-frame clones, not every one. The sample contains about 400,000 clones, 89% of which appear only once. The data were obtained in a study of blood T cell repertoires in COVID-19. As for the study in general: Material from acute and convalescent COVID-19 was sourced from the United States, Italy and Spain. T cells, B-cell-depleted T cells, or PBMCs supplied cDNA or gDNA.

Material for sequencing was peripheral blood. The genes are TRBV15 and TRBJ1-1; weak D call: TRBD1 (5 bases). The source is a man aged 35 to 55 with acute or convalescent COVID-19. DNA for the CDR3: TGTGCCACCAGCGAGGGAGGGGCGAACACTGAAGCTTTCTTT. Translated, it gives CATSEGGANTEAFF.